This TCR beta chain was identified in a study of tumor-infiltrating lymphocytes in primary liver carcinoma. V shed 4 bases and J 4 bases; nucleotides not matched to a gene: 16. Per germline, CDR1 LGHNA and CDR2 YNFKEQ. The length of the CDR3 is 18 residues. The authors made TCR beta cDNA from around 500 ng total RNA with a constant-region primer. Employing slightly modified ARM-PCR, three nested multiplex PCR rounds were run, and these gave rise to the TCR beta libraries. It was with TRBV1-TRBV30 forward primers and a C-beta reverse primer that the first two PCR rounds were run, at roughly 10 cycles each. TCRdb re-called the multiplex PCR reads through MiXCR, storing one row per CDR3 protein. The sample has approximately 320,000 distinct CDR3 sequences, around three fifths seen once. In addition to blood RNA drawn from unsorted whole blood, germline DNA was extracted. With chronic HBV infection, the patients were also treatment-naive.

Study-level results: Bulk samples went unsorted, so CD4+ and CD8+ repertoires were not compared. Blood had a significantly lower top-250-clone fraction than tumors did (p = 0.039).

This clonotype was seen more than once but under ten times. Its antigen is still unknown. Sequences were obtained from peripheral blood. The rearrangement joins TRBV4-2 to TRBJ2-7, with 10 positions matching TRBD2. This TCR came from a woman under 40 with primary liver carcinoma and hepatitis B virus infection. For the CDR3, the DNA is TGTGCCAGCAGCCCCTACCCCCCGGGACTAGCGAACCTATACGAGCAGTACTTC. Translating it yields CASSPYPPGLANLYEQYF.